This T cell receptor beta chain was captured by sequencing in a study of blood T cell repertoires in COVID-19. As for the study in general: From the United States, Italy and Spain came samples of acute and convalescent COVID-19. PBMCs, B-cell-depleted T cells, or T cells provided the cDNA or gDNA that made up the material.

Original processing notes: Cell counts per sample came from amplifying reference gene primers. Some clones are missing from TCRdb's copy, which holds only in-frame ones; the method was immunoSEQ multiplex PCR. Clone size and V and J calls were adopted from that table, with D and trimming inferred from the DNA. Of 80,000 or so clones detected, around four fifths appear once; the ten largest clones hold just under 10%. Germline V gene sequence: CDR1 DFQATT, CDR2 SNEGSKA (reference sequence). The length of the CDR3 is 12 residues. The V and J ends lost 3 bases and 6 bases respectively, with 12 bases between them.

The specimen was peripheral blood. The rearrangement links TRBV20-1 to TRBJ2-7; D gene ambiguous. The receptor's source is a human donor in a cohort sampled during active COVID-19. This CDR3 is CSASSSSSEQYF. The CDR3 DNA sequence: TGCAGTGCTAGTTCCTCTTCTAGCGAGCAGTACTTC.